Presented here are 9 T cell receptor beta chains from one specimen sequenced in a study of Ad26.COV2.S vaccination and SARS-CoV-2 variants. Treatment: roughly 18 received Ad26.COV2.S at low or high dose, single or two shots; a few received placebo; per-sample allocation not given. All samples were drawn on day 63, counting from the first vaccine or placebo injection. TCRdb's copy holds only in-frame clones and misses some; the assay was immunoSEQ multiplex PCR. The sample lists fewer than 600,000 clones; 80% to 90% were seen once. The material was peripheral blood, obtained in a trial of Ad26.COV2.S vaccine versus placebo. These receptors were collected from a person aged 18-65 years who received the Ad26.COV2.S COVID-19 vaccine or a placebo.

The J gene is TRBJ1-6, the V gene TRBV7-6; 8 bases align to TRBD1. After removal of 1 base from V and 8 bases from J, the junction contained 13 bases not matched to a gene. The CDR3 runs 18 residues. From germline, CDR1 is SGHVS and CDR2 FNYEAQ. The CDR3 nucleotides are TGTGCCAGCAGCTTAGTGTCCTTGGAGGGGACAGGAGATTCACCCCTCCACTTT. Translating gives CASSLVSLEGTGDSPLHF.

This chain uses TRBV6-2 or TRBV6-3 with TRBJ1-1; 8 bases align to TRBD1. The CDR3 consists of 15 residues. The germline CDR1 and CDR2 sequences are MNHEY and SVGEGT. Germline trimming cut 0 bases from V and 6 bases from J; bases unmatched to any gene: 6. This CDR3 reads CASSYSRTGFSEAFF. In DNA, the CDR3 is TGTGCCAGCAGTTACTCCAGGACAGGGTTCTCTGAAGCTTTCTTT.

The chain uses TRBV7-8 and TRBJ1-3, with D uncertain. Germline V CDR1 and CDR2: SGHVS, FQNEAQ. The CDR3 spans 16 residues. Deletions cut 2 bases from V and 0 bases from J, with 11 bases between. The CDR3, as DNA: TGTGCCAGCAGCTTAAAAGGGCAGACCTCTGGAAACACCATATATTTT. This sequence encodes CASSLKGQTSGNTIYF.

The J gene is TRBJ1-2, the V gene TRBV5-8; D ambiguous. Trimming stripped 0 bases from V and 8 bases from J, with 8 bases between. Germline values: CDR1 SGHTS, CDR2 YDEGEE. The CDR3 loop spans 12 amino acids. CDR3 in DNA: TGTGCCAGCAGCTTGGGGCGATGGGGCTACACCTTC. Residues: CASSLGRWGYTF.

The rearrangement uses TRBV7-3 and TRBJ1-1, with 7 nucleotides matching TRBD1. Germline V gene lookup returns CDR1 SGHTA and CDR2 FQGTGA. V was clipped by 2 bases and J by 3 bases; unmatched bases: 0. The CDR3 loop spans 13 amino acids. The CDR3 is CASSLQGDTEAFF. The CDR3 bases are TGTGCCAGCAGCTTACAGGGGGACACTGAAGCTTTCTTT. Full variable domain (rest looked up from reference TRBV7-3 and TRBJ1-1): GAGVSQTPSNKVTEKGKYVELRCDPISGHTALYWYRQSLGQGPEFLIYFQGTGAADDSGLPNDRFFAVRPEGSVSTLKIQRTERGDSAVYLCASSLQGDTEAFFGQGTRLTVV.

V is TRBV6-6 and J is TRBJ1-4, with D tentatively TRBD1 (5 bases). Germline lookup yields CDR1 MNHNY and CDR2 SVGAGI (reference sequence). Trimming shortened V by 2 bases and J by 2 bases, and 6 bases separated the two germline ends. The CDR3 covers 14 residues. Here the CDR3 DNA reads TGTGCCAGCAGTTACGGGGGGACTAATGAAAAACTGTTTTTT. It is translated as CASSYGGTNEKLFF.

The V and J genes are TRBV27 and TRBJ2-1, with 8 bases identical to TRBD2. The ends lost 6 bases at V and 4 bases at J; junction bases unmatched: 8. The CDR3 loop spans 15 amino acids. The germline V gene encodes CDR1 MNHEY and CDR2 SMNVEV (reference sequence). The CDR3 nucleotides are TGTGCCAGCAGCCTCCGGGGGGGGAGTTACAATGAGCAGTTCTTC. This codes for CASSLRGGSYNEQFF.

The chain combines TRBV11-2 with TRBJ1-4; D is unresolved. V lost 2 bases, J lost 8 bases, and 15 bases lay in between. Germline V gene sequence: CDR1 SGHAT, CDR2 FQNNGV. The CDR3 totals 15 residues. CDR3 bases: TGTGCCAGCAGCTTATTTGGCAGCCGATCGGAAAAACTGTTTTTT. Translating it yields CASSLFGSRSEKLFF.

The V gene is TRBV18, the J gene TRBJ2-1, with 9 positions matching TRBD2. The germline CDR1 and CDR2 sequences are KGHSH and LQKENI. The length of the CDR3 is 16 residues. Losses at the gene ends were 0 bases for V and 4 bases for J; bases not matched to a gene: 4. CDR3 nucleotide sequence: TGTGCCAGCTCACCACCGACTAGCGGTTATTACAATGAGCAGTTCTTC. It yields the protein CASSPPTSGYYNEQFF. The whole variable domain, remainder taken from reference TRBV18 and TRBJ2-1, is NAGVMQNPRHLVRRRGQEARLRCSPMKGHSHVYWYRQLPEEGLKFMVYLQKENIIDESGMPKERFSAEFPKEGPSILRIQQVVRGDSAAYFCASSPPTSGYYNEQFFGPGTRLTVL.